A few counts support the clone carrying this T cell receptor (beta chain). Its antigen remains unidentified. Germline V gives CDR1 KGHDR, CDR2 SFDVKD. The trim removed 5 bases at V and 0 bases at J, leaving 5 bases unmatched. The CDR3 is made up of 16 amino acids. All donors were healthy Caucasians. This record comes from a study of identical twins. Template switching added a universal primer binding site, and final cDNA carried unique molecular identifiers. TCRdb re-derived calls from the 5' RACE reads in MiXCR, one entry per CDR3 protein. The table lists 450,000 to 500,000 distinct CDR3 sequences, 14% of them singletons. Study-level findings and limits: Weaker excess twin sharing was observed in beta out-of-frame sequences.

These sequences were also reported in another study, on yellow fever vaccine responses in identical twins.

This receptor was identified in a woman younger than 35 in good health. Sequenced input: CD4+ T cells sorted from blood. V usage is TRBV24-1 and J usage is TRBJ2-7; 11 bases agree with TRBD1. The CDR3 here is CATSGLGQGGSYEQYF. The CDR3 DNA follows: TGTGCCACCAGTGGTCTGGGACAGGGGGGCTCCTACGAGCAGTACTTC.